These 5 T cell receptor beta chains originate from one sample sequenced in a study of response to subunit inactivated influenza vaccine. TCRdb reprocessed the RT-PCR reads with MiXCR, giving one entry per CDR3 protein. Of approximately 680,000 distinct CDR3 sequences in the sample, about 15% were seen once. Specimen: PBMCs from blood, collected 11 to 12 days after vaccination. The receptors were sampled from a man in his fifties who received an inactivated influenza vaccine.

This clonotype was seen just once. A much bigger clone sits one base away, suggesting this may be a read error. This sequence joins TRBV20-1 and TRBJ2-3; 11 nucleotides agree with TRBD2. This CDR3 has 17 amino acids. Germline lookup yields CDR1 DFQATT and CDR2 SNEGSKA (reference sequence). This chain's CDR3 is CSARPRTSGSLPDTQSF. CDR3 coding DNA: TGCAGTGCTAGACCTCGAACTAGCGGGAGCTTGCCAGATACGCAGTCTTTT.

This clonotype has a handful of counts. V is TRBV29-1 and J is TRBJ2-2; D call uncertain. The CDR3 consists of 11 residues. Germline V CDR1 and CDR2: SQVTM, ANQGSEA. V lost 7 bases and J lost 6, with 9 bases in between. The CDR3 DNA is TGCAGCGCCCTGTTGGCCGGGGAGCTGTTTTTT. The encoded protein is CSALLAGELFF.

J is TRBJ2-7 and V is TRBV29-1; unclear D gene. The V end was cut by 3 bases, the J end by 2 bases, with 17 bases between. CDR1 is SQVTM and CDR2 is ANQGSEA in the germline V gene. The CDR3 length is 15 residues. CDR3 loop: CSVELPFRSPYEQYF. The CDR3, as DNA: TGCAGCGTTGAGCTCCCGTTTCGCTCGCCCTACGAGCAGTACTTC.

CDR3 nucleotides: TGTGCCAGCAGTTTCTGGGGCTCTGGGGCCAACGTCCTGACTTTC. Amino acids: CASSFWGSGANVLTF. This rearrangement joins TRBV12-3 or TRBV12-4 to TRBJ2-6; D gene ambiguous. This CDR3 contains 15 residues. Trimming removed 3 bases from V and 0 bases from J, with 6 bases in between.

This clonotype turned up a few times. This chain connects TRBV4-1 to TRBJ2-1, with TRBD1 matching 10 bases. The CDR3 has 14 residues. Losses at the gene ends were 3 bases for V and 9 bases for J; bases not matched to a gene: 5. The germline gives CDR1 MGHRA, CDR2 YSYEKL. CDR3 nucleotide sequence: TGCGCCAGCAGCCACGGACAGGGGGTCGGTGAGCAGTTCTTC. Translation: CASSHGQGVGEQFF.